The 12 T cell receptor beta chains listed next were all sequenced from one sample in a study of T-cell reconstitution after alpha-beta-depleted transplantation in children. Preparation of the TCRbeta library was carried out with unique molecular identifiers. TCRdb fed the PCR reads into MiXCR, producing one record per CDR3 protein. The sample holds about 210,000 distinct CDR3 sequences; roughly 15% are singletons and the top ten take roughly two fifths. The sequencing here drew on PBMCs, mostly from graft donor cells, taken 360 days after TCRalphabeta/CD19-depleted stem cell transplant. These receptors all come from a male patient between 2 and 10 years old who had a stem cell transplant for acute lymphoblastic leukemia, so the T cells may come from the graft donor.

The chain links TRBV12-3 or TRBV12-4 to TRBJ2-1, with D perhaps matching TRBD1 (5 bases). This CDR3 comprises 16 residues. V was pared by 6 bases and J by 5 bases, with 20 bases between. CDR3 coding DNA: TGTGCCAGCAGGGCCTTATACAGGACCCCTCACAATGAGCAGTTCTTC. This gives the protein CASRALYRTPHNEQFF.

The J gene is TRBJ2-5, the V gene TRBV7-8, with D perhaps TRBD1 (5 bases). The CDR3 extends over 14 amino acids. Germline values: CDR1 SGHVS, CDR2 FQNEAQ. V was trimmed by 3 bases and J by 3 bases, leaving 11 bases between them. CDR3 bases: TGTGCCAGCAGCTTTGGACACCATGAAGAGACCCAGTACTTC. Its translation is CASSFGHHEETQYF.

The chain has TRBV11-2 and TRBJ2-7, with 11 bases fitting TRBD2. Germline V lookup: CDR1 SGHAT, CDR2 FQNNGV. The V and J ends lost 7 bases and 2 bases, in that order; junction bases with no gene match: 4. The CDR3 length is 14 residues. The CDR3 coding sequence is TGTGCCAGCAACCTAGCGGGGGGTCCCTACGAGCAGTACTTC. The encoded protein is CASNLAGGPYEQYF.

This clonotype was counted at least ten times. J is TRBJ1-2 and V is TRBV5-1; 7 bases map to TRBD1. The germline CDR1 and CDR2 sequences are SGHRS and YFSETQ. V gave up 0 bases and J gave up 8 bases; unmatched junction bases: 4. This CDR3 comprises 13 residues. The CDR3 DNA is TGCGCCAGCAGCTTGGAGGGGACAGAGGGCTACACCTTC. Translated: CASSLEGTEGYTF.

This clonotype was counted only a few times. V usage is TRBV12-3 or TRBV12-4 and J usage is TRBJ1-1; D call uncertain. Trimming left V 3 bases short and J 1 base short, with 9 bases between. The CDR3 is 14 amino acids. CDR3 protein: CASSLQTQNTEAFF. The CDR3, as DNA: TGTGCCAGCAGTTTGCAGACCCAGAACACTGAAGCTTTCTTT.

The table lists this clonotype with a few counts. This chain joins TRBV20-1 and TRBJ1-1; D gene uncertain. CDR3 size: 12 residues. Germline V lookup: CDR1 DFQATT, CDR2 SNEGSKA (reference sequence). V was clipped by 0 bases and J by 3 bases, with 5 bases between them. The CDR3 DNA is TGCAGTGCTAGAGATAGGCACACTGAAGCTTTCTTT. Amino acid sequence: CSARDRHTEAFF.

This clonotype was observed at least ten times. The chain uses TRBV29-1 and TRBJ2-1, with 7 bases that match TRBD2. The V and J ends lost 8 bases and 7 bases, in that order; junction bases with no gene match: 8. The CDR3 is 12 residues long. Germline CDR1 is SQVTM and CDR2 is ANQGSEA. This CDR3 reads CSYSAGVNEQFF. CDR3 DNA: TGCAGCTACTCCGCGGGGGTAAATGAGCAGTTCTTC.

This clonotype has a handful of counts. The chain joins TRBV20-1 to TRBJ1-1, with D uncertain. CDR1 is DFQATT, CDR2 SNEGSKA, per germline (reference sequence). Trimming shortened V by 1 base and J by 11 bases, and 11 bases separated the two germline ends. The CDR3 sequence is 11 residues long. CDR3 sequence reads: CSARVQNRAFF. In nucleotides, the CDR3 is TGCAGTGCTAGAGTCCAAAATAGGGCTTTCTTT.

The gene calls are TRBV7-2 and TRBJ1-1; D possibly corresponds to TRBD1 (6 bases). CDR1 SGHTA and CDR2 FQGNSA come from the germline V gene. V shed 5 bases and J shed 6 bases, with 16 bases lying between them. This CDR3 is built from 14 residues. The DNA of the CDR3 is TGTGCCAGCAGCGTTACAGGGAGGGTGGCTGAAGCTTTCTTT. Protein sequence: CASSVTGRVAEAFF.

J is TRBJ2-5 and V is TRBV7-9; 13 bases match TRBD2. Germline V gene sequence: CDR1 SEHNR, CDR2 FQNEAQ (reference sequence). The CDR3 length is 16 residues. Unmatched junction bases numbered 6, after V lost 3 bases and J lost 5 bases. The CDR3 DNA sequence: TGTGCCAGCAGCTTCGAGGGACTAGCGGGGCGGGAGACCCAGTACTTC. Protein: CASSFEGLAGRETQYF.

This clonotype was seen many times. The CDR3 reads CSVDDGQAEFYEQYF. The CDR3 nucleotides read TGCAGCGTTGATGATGGGCAGGCCGAATTCTACGAGCAGTACTTC. This rearrangement joins TRBV29-1 to TRBJ2-7; D is unresolved. There are 15 residues in the CDR3. The germline V gene has CDR1 SQVTM and CDR2 ANQGSEA. V gave up 3 bases and J gave up 3 bases, with 18 bases separating them.

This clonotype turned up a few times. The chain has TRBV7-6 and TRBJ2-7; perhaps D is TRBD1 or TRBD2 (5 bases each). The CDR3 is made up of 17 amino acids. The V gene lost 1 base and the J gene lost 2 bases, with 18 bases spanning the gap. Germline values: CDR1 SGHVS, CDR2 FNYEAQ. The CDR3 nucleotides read TGTGCCAGCAGCTTAGGTGTCTTGGGAGAGGGGACCTACGAGCAGTACTTC. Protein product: CASSLGVLGEGTYEQYF.